This TCR beta chain originates from a study of blood T cell repertoires in COVID-19. Across the study: The origin of the acute and convalescent COVID-19 samples was the United States, Italy and Spain.

V was pared by 4 bases and J by 1 base, with 15 bases between. This CDR3 is built from 16 residues. Germline V gene lookup returns CDR1 LGHNA and CDR2 YNFKEQ. A single count supports this clone. Per the original methods: Amplification with reference gene primers provided the estimates of nucleated cell counts. Generated by immunoSEQ multiplex PCR, the TCRdb table keeps only in-frame clones and is missing some. V, J and clone size were drawn from that table, and D and trimming were deduced from the DNA. The sample has fewer than 250,000 clones, around 79% seen once. The sample taken for sequencing was peripheral blood. This receptor was identified in a woman aged 45-65 years with acute or convalescent COVID-19. This sequence joins TRBV4-2 and TRBJ2-3; TRBD2 might be the D (6 bases). CDR3 DNA sequence: TGTGCCAGCAGCCGGACCGACGGCGGGGGCACAGATACGCAGTATTTT. Translating gives CASSRTDGGGTDTQYF.